The TCR beta chain under discussion was sequenced for a study of beta chain features in type 1 diabetes. Across the study: Sorted cell examination encompassed 100 million to 110 million cells across all samples. Whole-study findings and limits: Comparison showed that naive, central memory and Treg TCRB repertoires appeared more similar among patients than among healthy donors. No resolution was reached here on whether HLA type influences TCRB rearrangement.

With regard to this clone: Its antigen is unidentified.

Investigators reverse transcribed all isolated RNA, so they sequenced expressed TCRB transcripts. Average reads per stem cell-like memory T cell sample were roughly 1.1 million. Here immunoSEQ multiplex PCR was the method, and the copy in TCRdb shows in-frame clones only, minus some. The profile shows approximately 100,000 clones, around 40% of them singletons. The receptor was isolated from a woman aged 18-29 years in good health. Specimen: stem cell memory CD4+ T cells from blood.

The CDR3 protein is CASSYTGSGANVLTF. The DNA for the CDR3 is TGTGCCAGCAGTTACACAGGATCCGGGGCCAACGTCCTGACTTTC. This chain connects TRBV6-5 to TRBJ2-6; a weak D match, TRBD1 (5 bases). The CDR3 runs 15 residues. CDR1 and CDR2 from the germline V gene are MNHEY and SVGAGI. V was trimmed by 2 bases and J by 4 bases, leaving 9 bases between them.